This T cell receptor (beta chain) was obtained from a study of response to subunit inactivated influenza vaccine. Findings and limits, study-wide: T cells newly recruited by each seasonal influenza vaccination are few, the authors suggested.

About this clonotype itself: Its antigen is as yet unknown. This sequence may be a read error, since a much larger clone differs from it by one base.

TCRdb reprocessed the RT-PCR reads via MiXCR and lists one record per CDR3 protein. This sample has hundreds of thousands of distinct CDR3 sequences, with 10% to 15% found just once. There are 18 residues in the CDR3. The germline gives CDR1 MNHEY, CDR2 SVGEGT. The chain links TRBV6-2 or TRBV6-3 to TRBJ1-1; possibly TRBD1 for D (5 bases). The source of this sequence is a man in his forties or fifties who received an inactivated influenza vaccine. This specimen was non-naive T cells sorted from PBMCs, taken roughly 15 days before vaccination. CDR3 coding DNA: TGTGCCGGCAGTTACTCCGGACAAGGGAATTTTATTTTCACTGAAGCTTTCTTT. Translation: CAGSYSGQGNFIFTEAFF.